This TCR beta chain was sequenced in a study of T cells in Graves' hyperthyroidism and ophthalmopathy. About the study: At the time of initial diagnosis and before any treatment, peripheral blood was collected.

Amplification of TCR beta CDR3 regions used RNA as the template. TCR CDR3 regions were first amplified by RT-PCR with HTBI primers. TCRdb ran MiXCR on the multiplex PCR reads and lists one entry per CDR3 protein. The table lists approximately 410,000 distinct CDR3 sequences, roughly 14% of them singletons, with 13% in the top ten. This clonotype was found many times. Sequencing input: blood. This clonotype originated in a man aged 18 to 30 with Graves' ophthalmopathy.

CDR3 sequence: CASSLDRRAKNIQYF. The CDR3 region has the DNA TGTGCCAGCAGTTTGGACAGGAGGGCCAAAAACATTCAGTACTTC. This chain joins TRBV27 and TRBJ2-4; 7 bases map to TRBD1. This CDR3 is built from 15 residues. The ends lost 3 bases at V and 1 base at J; junction bases unmatched: 3. Germline V gives CDR1 MNHEY, CDR2 SMNVEV (reference sequence).